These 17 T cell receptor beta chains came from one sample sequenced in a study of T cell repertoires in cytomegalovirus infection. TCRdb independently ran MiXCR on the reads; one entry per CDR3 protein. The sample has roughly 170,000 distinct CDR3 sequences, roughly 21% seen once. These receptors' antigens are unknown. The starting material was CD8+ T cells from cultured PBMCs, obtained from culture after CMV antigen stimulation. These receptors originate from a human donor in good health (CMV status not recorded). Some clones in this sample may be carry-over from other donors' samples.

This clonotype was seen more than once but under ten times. CDR3 sequence (DNA): TGTGCCAGCAGCCTCGGACAGGGCACGCCGGGCGAGCAGTACTTC. This sequence encodes CASSLGQGTPGEQYF. The chain uses TRBV7-9 and TRBJ2-7, with TRBD1 matching 8 bases. The V gene's germline CDR1 is SEHNR and CDR2 FQNEAQ (reference sequence). This CDR3 spans 15 amino acids. V shed 5 bases and J 6 bases; nucleotides not matched to a gene: 12.

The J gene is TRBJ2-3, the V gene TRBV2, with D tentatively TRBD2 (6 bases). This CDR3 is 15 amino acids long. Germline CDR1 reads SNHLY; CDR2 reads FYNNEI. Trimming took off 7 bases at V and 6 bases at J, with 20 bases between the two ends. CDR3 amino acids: CASTEWRGPADTQYF. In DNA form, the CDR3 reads TGTGCCAGCACCGAGTGGCGGGGCCCGGCGGATACGCAGTATTTT.

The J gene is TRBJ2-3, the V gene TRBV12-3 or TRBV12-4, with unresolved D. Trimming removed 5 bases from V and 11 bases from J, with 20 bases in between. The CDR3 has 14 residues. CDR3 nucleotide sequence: TGTGCCAGCAGTGGAAAGGGCTTATCACAAAGGCAGTATTTT. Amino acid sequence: CASSGKGLSQRQYF.

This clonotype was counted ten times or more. CDR3 in amino acids: CASSLEGWDSGGANEQFF. In nucleotides, the CDR3 is TGTGCCAGCAGCTTAGAAGGATGGGATAGCGGGGGGGCTAATGAGCAGTTCTTC. The V gene is TRBV7-6, the J gene TRBJ2-1; 11 bases align to TRBD2. In germline, CDR1 is SGHVS, CDR2 FNYEAQ. V lost 1 base, J lost 7 bases, and 12 bases stayed unmatched. The CDR3 is made up of 18 amino acids. Using reference TRBV7-6 and TRBJ2-1 for the parts outside the CDR3, the full variable domain is GAGVSQSPRYKVTKRGQDVALRCDPISGHVSLYWYRQALGQGPEFLTYFNYEAQQDKSGLPNDRFSAERPEGSISTLTIQRTEQRDSAMYRCASSLEGWDSGGANEQFFGPGTRLTVL.

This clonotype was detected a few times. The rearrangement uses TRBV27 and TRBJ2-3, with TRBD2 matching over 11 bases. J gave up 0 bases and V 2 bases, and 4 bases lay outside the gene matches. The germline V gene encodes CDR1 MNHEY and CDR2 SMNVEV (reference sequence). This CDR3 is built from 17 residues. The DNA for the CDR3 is TGTGCCAGCAGTTTACCTAGCGGGGGGTTTAGCACAGATACGCAGTATTTT. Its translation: CASSLPSGGFSTDTQYF.

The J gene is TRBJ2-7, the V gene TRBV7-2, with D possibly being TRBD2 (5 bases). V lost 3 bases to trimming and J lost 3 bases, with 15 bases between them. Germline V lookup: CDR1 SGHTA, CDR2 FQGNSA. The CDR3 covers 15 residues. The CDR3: CASSFYKARGYEQYF. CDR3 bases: TGTGCCAGCAGCTTTTATAAGGCCCGGGGCTACGAGCAGTACTTC.

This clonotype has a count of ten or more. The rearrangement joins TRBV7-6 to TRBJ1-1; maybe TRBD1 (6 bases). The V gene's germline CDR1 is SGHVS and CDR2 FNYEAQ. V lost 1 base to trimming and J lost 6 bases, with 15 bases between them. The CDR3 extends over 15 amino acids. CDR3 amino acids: CASSLVEGGIPEAFF. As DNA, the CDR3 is TGTGCCAGCAGCTTAGTTGAGGGGGGGATCCCTGAAGCTTTCTTT.

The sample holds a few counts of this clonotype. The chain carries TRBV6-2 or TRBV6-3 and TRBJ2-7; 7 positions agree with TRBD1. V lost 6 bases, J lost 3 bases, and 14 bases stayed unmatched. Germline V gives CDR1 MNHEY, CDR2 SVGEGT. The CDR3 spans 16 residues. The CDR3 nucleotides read TGTGCCAGCAGCTCCCCCGACGACAGGGAAAGCTACGAGCAGTACTTC. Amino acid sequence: CASSSPDDRESYEQYF.

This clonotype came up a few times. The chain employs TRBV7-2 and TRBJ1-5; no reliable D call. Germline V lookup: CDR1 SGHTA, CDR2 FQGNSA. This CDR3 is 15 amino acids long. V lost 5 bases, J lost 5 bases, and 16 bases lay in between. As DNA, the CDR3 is TGTGCCAGCAGCCCCGGGTCGGTCCATTATCAGCCCCAGCATTTT. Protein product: CASSPGSVHYQPQHF.

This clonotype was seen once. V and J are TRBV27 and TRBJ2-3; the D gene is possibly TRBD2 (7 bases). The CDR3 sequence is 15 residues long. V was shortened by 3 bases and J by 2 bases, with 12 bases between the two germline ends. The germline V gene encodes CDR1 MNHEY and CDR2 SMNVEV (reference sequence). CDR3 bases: TGTGCCAGCAGTTTTGTGGGGGGGCCCACAGATACGCAGTATTTT. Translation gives CASSFVGGPTDTQYF.

CDR3 sequence reads: CASSPRGPDKNIQYF. CDR3 DNA: TGTGCCAGCAGCCCAAGGGGCCCGGACAAAAACATTCAGTACTTC. The J gene is TRBJ2-4, the V gene TRBV6-5; TRBD1 is a possible D gene (5 bases). The V gene's germline CDR1 is MNHEY and CDR2 SVGAGI. This CDR3 contains 15 residues. Trimming cost V 6 bases and J 3 bases, with 15 bases left between them.

The DNA for the CDR3 is TGTGCCTGGAGTCCGGGGGCAGGCCTATTGCAGACGGGCTACACCTTC. Protein: CAWSPGAGLLQTGYTF. The chain joins TRBV30 to TRBJ1-2; D possibly corresponds to TRBD1 (6 bases). This CDR3 is 16 amino acids long. The V gene's germline CDR1 is GTSNPN and CDR2 SVGIG (reference sequence). The V gene lost 2 bases and the J gene lost 8 bases, with 24 bases spanning the gap.

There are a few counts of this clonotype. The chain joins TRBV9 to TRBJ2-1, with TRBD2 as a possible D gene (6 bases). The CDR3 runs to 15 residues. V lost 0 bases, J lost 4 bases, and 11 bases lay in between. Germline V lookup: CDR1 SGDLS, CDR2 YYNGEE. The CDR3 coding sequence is TGTGCCAGCAGCGTAGGGACTACGGATTACAATGAGCAGTTCTTC. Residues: CASSVGTTDYNEQFF. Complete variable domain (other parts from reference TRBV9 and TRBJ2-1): DSGVTQTPKHLITATGQRVTLRCSPRSGDLSVYWYQQSLDQGLQFLIQYYNGEERAKGNILERFSAQQFPDLHSELNLSSLELGDSALYFCASSVGTTDYNEQFFGPGTRLTVL.

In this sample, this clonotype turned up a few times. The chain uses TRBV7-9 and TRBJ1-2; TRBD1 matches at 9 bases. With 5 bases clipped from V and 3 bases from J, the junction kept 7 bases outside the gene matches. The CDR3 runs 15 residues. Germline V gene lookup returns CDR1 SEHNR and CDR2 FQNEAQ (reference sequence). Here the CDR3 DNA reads TGTGCCAGCAGCGCCCCGGGACAGGGCTACTATGGCTACACCTTC. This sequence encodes CASSAPGQGYYGYTF.

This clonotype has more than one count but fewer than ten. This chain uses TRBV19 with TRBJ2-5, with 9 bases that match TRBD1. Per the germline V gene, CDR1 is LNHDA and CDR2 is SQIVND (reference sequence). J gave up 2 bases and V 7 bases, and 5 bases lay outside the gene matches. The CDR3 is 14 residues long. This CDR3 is CASKETGGQETQYF. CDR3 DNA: TGTGCCAGTAAGGAGACAGGGGGGCAAGAGACCCAGTACTTC.

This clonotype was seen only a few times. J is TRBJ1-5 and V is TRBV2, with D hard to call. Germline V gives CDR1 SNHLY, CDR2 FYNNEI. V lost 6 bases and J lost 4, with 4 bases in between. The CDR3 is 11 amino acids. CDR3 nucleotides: TGTGCCAGCAGGGGGAATCAGCCCCAGCATTTT. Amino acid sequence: CASRGNQPQHF.

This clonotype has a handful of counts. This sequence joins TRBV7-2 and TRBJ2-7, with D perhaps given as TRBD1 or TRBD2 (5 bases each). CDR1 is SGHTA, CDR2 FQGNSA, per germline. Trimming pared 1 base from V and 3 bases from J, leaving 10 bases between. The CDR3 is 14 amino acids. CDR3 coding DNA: TGTGCCAGCAGCTTAGGGGACCTCTTCTACGAGCAGTACTTC. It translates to CASSLGDLFYEQYF.